Listed here are 24 T cell receptor beta chains from one sample, sequenced in a study of T cell repertoires in cytomegalovirus infection. These receptors lack a known antigen. TCRdb reprocessed the reads via MiXCR and lists one record per CDR3 protein. The sample contains about 570,000 distinct CDR3 sequences, just under 40% of which appear only once. The source material was cultured PBMCs, sampled from culture after CMV antigen stimulation. The source of these receptors is a human donor in good health (CMV status not recorded). Some clones in this sample may be carry-over from other donors' samples.

This clonotype showed up just once. The rearrangement links TRBV4-3 to TRBJ2-5; D unresolved. V was clipped by 3 bases and J by 4 bases, with 9 bases between them. The CDR3 runs to 13 residues. The V gene's germline CDR1 is LGHNA and CDR2 YSLEER. CDR3: CASSQWQRETQYF. DNA for the CDR3: TGCGCCAGCAGCCAGTGGCAGAGAGAGACCCAGTACTTC.

This clonotype came up a few times. The J gene is TRBJ1-1, the V gene TRBV6-6; D perhaps matches TRBD1 (5 bases). Germline V gene data show CDR1 as MNHNY and CDR2 as SVGAGI (reference sequence). V lost 0 bases and J 4 bases, leaving 12 bases between the germline ends. The CDR3 runs to 15 residues. The CDR3 nucleotides read TGTGCCAGCAGTTACTCGGGGGTGGGGGGCACTGAAGCTTTCTTT. Residues: CASSYSGVGGTEAFF.

This chain uses TRBV7-9 with TRBJ1-1, with D possibly being TRBD1 (5 bases). V was shortened by 5 bases and J by 7 bases, with 17 bases between the two germline ends. The CDR3 totals 14 residues. Germline V lookup: CDR1 SEHNR, CDR2 FQNEAQ (reference sequence). CDR3 protein: CASSTSRKTGEAFF. The CDR3 coding sequence is TGTGCCAGCAGCACTAGCCGTAAAACAGGTGAAGCTTTCTTT.

This chain connects TRBV20-1 to TRBJ2-4, with TRBD1 matching 8 bases. V shed 7 bases, J shed 9 bases, and the junction held 14 bases outside the gene matches. The germline gives CDR1 DFQATT, CDR2 SNEGSKA (reference sequence). The CDR3 is made up of 14 amino acids. DNA of the CDR3: TGCAGTGTCCATGACACCGGGACAGGAACCATTCAGTACTTC. This sequence encodes CSVHDTGTGTIQYF.

The rearrangement links TRBV27 to TRBJ2-3, with 11 bases aligning to TRBD2. The CDR3 runs to 17 residues. CDR1 is MNHEY, CDR2 SMNVEV, per germline (reference sequence). After removal of 2 bases from V and 0 bases from J, the junction contained 4 bases not matched to a gene. The DNA for the CDR3 is TGTGCCAGCAGTTTAAGGAGACTAGCGGGAAGCACAGATACGCAGTATTTT. Translation: CASSLRRLAGSTDTQYF.

V and J are TRBV6-1 and TRBJ2-7; D remains unclear. Trimming took off 1 base at V and 6 bases at J, with 7 bases between the two ends. This CDR3 is built from 12 residues. Germline V CDR1 and CDR2: MNHNS, SASEGT. The CDR3 here is CASSEGFGEQYF. DNA for the CDR3: TGTGCCAGCAGTGAAGGGTTCGGCGAGCAGTACTTC.

The V gene is TRBV6-5, the J gene TRBJ2-7; D is uncertain. CDR3 length equals 13 residues. Per germline, CDR1 MNHEY and CDR2 SVGAGI. The ends were cut back, 5 bases at V and 2 bases at J, with 10 bases in the middle. As DNA, the CDR3 is TGTGCCAGCAGTACCAGCGTTACCTACGAGCAGTACTTC. It encodes CASSTSVTYEQYF.

This chain joins TRBV11-2 and TRBJ2-3, with TRBD1 matching 11 bases. The CDR3 runs to 16 residues. Germline CDR1 SGHAT, CDR2 FQNNGV. Trimming cost V 5 bases and J 2 bases; bases outside gene matches: 6. In nucleotides, the CDR3 is TGTGCCAGCAGCCGAGGACAGGGGGCGGTCACAGATACGCAGTATTTT. Translating it yields CASSRGQGAVTDTQYF.

This clonotype was counted only a few times. V is TRBV7-2 and J is TRBJ2-3; D may be TRBD1 or TRBD2 (5 bases each). Trimming stripped 0 bases from V and 6 bases from J, with 13 bases between. Per the germline V gene, CDR1 is SGHTA and CDR2 is FQGNSA. The CDR3 is 15 amino acids. CDR3 DNA sequence: TGTGCCAGCAGCTTAGCCGGGGCAAGGGTGGATACGCAGTATTTT. Amino acid sequence: CASSLAGARVDTQYF.

The gene calls are TRBV4-1 and TRBJ2-7, with TRBD2 matching 7 bases. Trimming cost V 4 bases and J 5 bases; bases outside gene matches: 17. This CDR3 is 17 amino acids long. The germline CDR1 and CDR2 sequences are MGHRA and YSYEKL. The chain's CDR3 is CASSLGTRAGAGDEQYF. The CDR3 DNA follows: TGCGCCAGCAGCCTCGGGACGCGGGCGGGAGCTGGGGACGAGCAGTACTTC.

This sequence joins TRBV12-5 and TRBJ2-7; D remains ambiguous. Germline-derived CDR1 and CDR2 are LGHNT and FRNRAP. The CDR3 length is 13 residues. Trimming stripped 6 bases from V and 4 bases from J, with 13 bases between. The CDR3: CASGRGHFYEQYF. The CDR3 bases are TGTGCTAGTGGCCGTGGGCACTTTTACGAGCAGTACTTC.

This clonotype was observed a handful of times. The rearrangement joins TRBV19 to TRBJ1-2; the D gene is possibly TRBD1 (5 bases). This CDR3 region has 14 residues. CDR1 LNHDA and CDR2 SQIVND come from the germline V gene (reference sequence). Trimming stripped 5 bases from V and 8 bases from J, with 18 bases between. The CDR3 nucleotides are TGTGCCAGTAGTCGTAGGACCAGGGTGGACGGCTACACCTTC. Encoded protein: CASSRRTRVDGYTF. Full variable domain (missing parts from reference TRBV19 and TRBJ1-2): DGGITQSPKYLFRKEGQNVTLSCEQNLNHDAMYWYRQDPGQGLRLIYYSQIVNDFQKGDIAEGYSVSREKKESFPLTVTSAQKNPTAFYLCASSRRTRVDGYTFGSGTRLTVV.

This chain's CDR3 is CASEKGDTQYF. Here the CDR3 DNA reads TGTGCCAGCGAGAAGGGGGATACGCAGTATTTT. The rearrangement uses TRBV6-2 or TRBV6-3 and TRBJ2-3; a weak D match, TRBD1 (5 bases). V gave up 8 bases and J gave up 6 bases, with 9 bases separating them. From germline, CDR1 is MNHEY and CDR2 SVGEGT. The CDR3 loop spans 11 amino acids.

This clonotype was counted between two and nine times. V and J are TRBV4-1 and TRBJ2-5, with 11 bases lining up with TRBD1. The J segment lost 4 bases and the V segment lost 10 bases, leaving 11 bases of the junction unmatched. Germline lookup yields CDR1 MGHRA and CDR2 YSYEKL. This CDR3 comprises 15 residues. CDR3 loop: CATRHSGTGGETQYF. For the CDR3, the DNA is TGCGCCACCCGACACTCCGGGACAGGGGGAGAGACCCAGTACTTC.

Many counts were recorded for this clonotype. The chain combines TRBV7-2 with TRBJ2-1; D may be TRBD1 or TRBD2 (6 bases each). CDR1 is SGHTA and CDR2 is FQGNSA in the germline V gene. Trimming stripped 1 base from V and 12 bases from J, with 16 bases between. This CDR3 spans 14 amino acids. CDR3 coding DNA: TGTGCCAGCAGCTTAGAGGGGGGCGGGGTCGGGCAGTTCTTC. Protein product: CASSLEGGGVGQFF.

V usage is TRBV6-2 or TRBV6-3 and J usage is TRBJ2-1, with D possibly TRBD2 on 6 matching bases. The V gene lost 6 bases and the J gene lost 1 base, with 19 bases spanning the gap. CDR3 size: 17 residues. The germline V gene has CDR1 MNHEY and CDR2 SVGEGT. For the CDR3, the DNA is TGTGCCAGCAGCCGCAGCCCCCTGGCGGGGTCCTACAATGAGCAGTTCTTC. This gives the protein CASSRSPLAGSYNEQFF.

The table lists this clonotype with a few counts. This chain links TRBV4-3 with TRBJ2-2; 8 nucleotides agree with TRBD2. V lost 8 bases, J lost 1 base, and 3 bases stayed unmatched. Germline V lookup: CDR1 LGHNA, CDR2 YSLEER. This CDR3 spans 14 amino acids. The DNA of the CDR3 is TGCGCCAGCGGGCTAGCGGGGAACACCGGGGAGCTGTTTTTT. Translated, it gives CASGLAGNTGELFF.

The V and J genes are TRBV6-1 and TRBJ2-3; TRBD2 agrees at 12 bases. CDR1 is MNHNS and CDR2 is SASEGT in the germline V gene. V lost 0 bases and J lost 7; bases outside the gene matches: 5. This CDR3 region has 16 residues. CDR3 protein: CASSEALAGGQNTQYF. The CDR3 DNA reads TGTGCCAGCAGTGAAGCGCTAGCGGGAGGGCAAAATACGCAGTATTTT.

This clonotype has a handful of counts. V usage is TRBV12-3 or TRBV12-4 and J usage is TRBJ2-5; TRBD2 is a possible D gene (7 bases). The CDR3 spans 15 residues. V was pared by 6 bases and J by 2 bases, with 16 bases between. CDR3 protein: CASRRGGGVQETQYF. Here the CDR3 DNA reads TGTGCCAGCAGGAGAGGGGGAGGGGTTCAAGAGACCCAGTACTTC.

This rearrangement joins TRBV6-6 to TRBJ2-7, with 7 bases fitting TRBD1. Trimming at V came to 6 bases and at J to 3 bases, leaving 11 bases not matched to a gene. Per germline, CDR1 MNHNY and CDR2 SVGAGI (reference sequence). This CDR3 contains 15 residues. CDR3: CASSSTQGDLYEQYF. In DNA, the CDR3 is TGTGCCAGCAGCTCCACCCAGGGGGATCTCTACGAGCAGTACTTC.

In its sample, this clonotype was seen a few times. This CDR3 is CSAIENTEAFF. The CDR3 DNA sequence: TGCAGTGCTATCGAAAACACTGAAGCTTTCTTT. The genes are TRBV20-1 and TRBJ1-1; D remains ambiguous. The CDR3 consists of 11 residues. Germline CDR1 DFQATT, CDR2 SNEGSKA (reference sequence). V was cut by 4 bases and J by 2 bases, with 5 bases left in between.

V is TRBV20-1 and J is TRBJ2-5; 10 nucleotides agree with TRBD2. CDR1 and CDR2 (germline): DFQATT, SNEGSKA (reference sequence). This CDR3 contains 15 residues. The trim removed 6 bases at V and 0 bases at J, leaving 7 bases unmatched. DNA of the CDR3: TGCAGTGCCCACCAAGCGGGAGGGAACCAAGAGACCCAGTACTTC. Translation: CSAHQAGGNQETQYF.

This clonotype was picked up many times. V is TRBV7-2 and J is TRBJ2-3, with D tentatively TRBD1 (5 bases). The CDR3 loop spans 15 amino acids. In germline, CDR1 is SGHTA, CDR2 FQGNSA. Trimming cost V 5 bases and J 0 bases, with 12 bases left between them. The CDR3 here is CASSPEKGSTDTQYF. CDR3 sequence (DNA): TGTGCCAGCAGCCCCGAGAAGGGGAGCACAGATACGCAGTATTTT.

A few counts support this clonotype. The CDR3 here is CASSLAGGLNQPQHF. For the CDR3, the DNA is TGTGCCAGCTCACTTGCAGGAGGGCTCAATCAGCCCCAGCATTTT. V and J are TRBV18 and TRBJ1-5; the D is unclear. This CDR3 is 15 amino acids long. Between the trimmed V and J ends, which lost 4 bases and 3 bases, there was a span of 13 bases. Germline assignment: CDR1 KGHSH and CDR2 LQKENI.